The entry below describes one T cell receptor beta chain. This sample stems from a study of T cells in Graves' hyperthyroidism and ophthalmopathy. The V gene lost 3 bases and the J gene lost 4 bases, with 16 bases spanning the gap. The CDR3 length is 16 residues. Germline CDR1 PRHDT, CDR2 FYEKMQ (reference sequence). RNA transcripts provided the source from which TCR beta CDR3 regions were amplified. The TCR CDR3 first-round RT-PCR relied on the HTBI primer set. TCRdb analysed the multiplex PCR reads with MiXCR anew, one entry per CDR3 protein. The profile shows hundreds of thousands of distinct CDR3 sequences, 35% to 45% of them singletons. Diagnosing involved the use of clinical symptoms, serum thyroxine and TRAb, thyroid ultrasound and orbital computed tomography.

The chain has TRBV13 and TRBJ1-5; no definite D call. The clonotype comes from a man aged 18-30 years with Graves' hyperthyroidism. Material: blood. The CDR3: CASSFGQNLRNQPQHF. In DNA form, the CDR3 reads TGTGCCAGCAGCTTCGGGCAGAATTTACGGAATCAGCCCCAGCATTTT.